This T cell receptor (beta chain) was recorded in a study of cytomegalovirus exposure and HLA in healthy donors. Germline V lookup: CDR1 SGHKS, CDR2 YYEKEE (reference sequence). CDR3 length: 13 residues. The V end lost 4 bases, the J end lost 14 bases, and 16 bases lay between the germline ends. The study ran its PCR with 60 Vbeta and 13 Jbeta primers. This table comes from immunoSEQ multiplex PCR, and its TCRdb copy is limited to in-frame clones, with some not included. Found here are 84,000 or so clones, around 82% of them singletons; the top ten hold 3.3%. This chain connects TRBV5-5 to TRBJ1-6, with TRBD1 as a possible D gene (6 bases). The sequenced material came from PBMCs. This receptor was identified in a man in his fifties in good health and CMV-seronegative. The CDR3 nucleotides are TGTGCCAGCAGCACGGACCAGCCAGGGGCCCTCCACTTT. Translated, it gives CASSTDQPGALHF.